Detailed here is one TCR beta chain. Profiled with immunoSEQ multiplex PCR; TCRdb holds only in-frame clones, not every one. The sample holds 1,500,000 or so clones, approximately 97% seen once. The source of the sample is a study of shared clonotypes between healthy human individuals. This TCR derives from a man between 25 and 39 years old in good health. The sample consisted of naive CD4+ T cells sorted from blood. Subset specified: CD45RA+ positively selected.

The CDR3 DNA follows: TGCAGCGGCCTCGGGACAGTCGAGCAGTACTTC. Residues: CSGLGTVEQYF. The chain has TRBV29-1 and TRBJ2-7, with 7 bases matching TRBD1. With 7 bases clipped from V and 6 bases from J, the junction kept 6 bases outside the gene matches. The CDR3 consists of 11 residues. Germline V gene data show CDR1 as SQVTM and CDR2 as ANQGSEA.